These T cell receptor beta chains were read from a single sample in a study of T cell repertoires in aging, cancer and after chemotherapy. TCRdb passed the multiplex PCR reads through MiXCR, listing each CDR3 protein once. The sample lists approximately 1,200 distinct CDR3 sequences, roughly a quarter occurring once. The source material was blood. All receptors derive from a human donor with a solid tumor. The donor label of this sample is uncertain. Both conserved end residues are part of each CDR3. A D gene is named only where the DNA matches it firmly. Not every row has a clone size; where given, it reads once, few, many or a size class.

>.|TRBV6-4|.|TRBJ2-6
CASSDVSGANVLTF
TGTGCCAGCAGTGATGTCAGTGGGGCCAACGTCCTGACTTTC
>TRBD2|TRBV27|large|TRBJ2-1
CASSSGSVNEQFF
TGTGCCAGCAGTAGCGGGAGTGTTAATGAGCAGTTCTTC
>.|TRBV19|.|TRBJ1-1
CASRATTSRNTEAFF
TGTGCCAGTAGAGCAACAACGTCACGGAACACTGAAGCTTTCTTT
>TRBD1|TRBV15|few|TRBJ2-7
CATSSRATGGRLSYEQYF
TGTGCCACCAGCAGTAGGGCGACAGGGGGCCGACTCTCCTACGAGCAGTACTTC
>.|TRBV19|few|TRBJ1-1
CASSARGLTTSAEAFF
TGTGCCAGTAGCGCTAGGGGGTTGACTACCTCGGCTGAAGCTTTCTTT
>.|TRBV20-1|.|TRBJ2-1
CSARRGGTQLGEQFF
TGCAGTGCCCGTCGAGGCGGGACTCAACTAGGTGAGCAGTTCTTC
>.|TRBV20-1|.|TRBJ2-3
CSASRDSRTDTQYF
TGCAGTGCTTCTCGGGACTCACGCACGGATACGCAGTATTTT
>.|TRBV12-3/TRBV12-4|.|TRBJ1-1
CASSFFGVNTEAFF
TGTGCCAGCAGTTTTTTTGGGGTAAACACTGAAGCTTTCTTT
>.|TRBV20-1|few|TRBJ2-2
CSARETRGTGELFF
TGCAGTGCTAGAGAAACTAGGGGTACCGGGGAGCTGTTTTTT
>.|TRBV10-3|few|TRBJ2-1
CAISEDRNEQFF
TGTGCCATCAGTGAGGACAGGAATGAGCAGTTCTTC
>.|TRBV6-5|few|TRBJ2-5
CASSRDHWETQYF
TGTGCCAGCTCCAGGGACCACTGGGAGACCCAGTACTTC
>TRBD1|TRBV10-3|.|TRBJ1-1
CAIRDRDSEAFF
TGTGCCATCAGGGACCGGGACAGTGAAGCTTTCTTT
>.|TRBV6-5|.|TRBJ2-3
CASKAVPSTDTQYF
TGTGCCAGCAAGGCGGTTCCGAGCACAGATACGCAGTATTTT
>TRBD2|TRBV6-4|few|TRBJ2-1
CASSARGLAQYNEQFF
TGTGCCAGCAGCGCCAGGGGACTAGCCCAATACAATGAGCAGTTCTTC
>TRBD1|TRBV20-1|few|TRBJ2-7
CSARDPRSGQGYEQYF
TGCAGTGCTAGAGATCCCCGGTCGGGACAGGGGTACGAGCAGTACTTC
>TRBD1|TRBV11-2|.|TRBJ1-3
CASSLSPATGYGNTIYF
TGTGCCAGCAGCTTATCACCCGCGACAGGGTACGGAAACACCATATATTTT
>.|TRBV7-2|large|TRBJ1-2
CASSSQGPSGYGYTF
TGTGCCAGCAGCTCGCAAGGACCGAGCGGCTATGGCTACACCTTC
>.|TRBV30|.|TRBJ2-3
CAWSVGVSSGDTQYF
TGTGCCTGGAGTGTAGGGGTCAGTTCGGGAGATACGCAGTATTTT
>.|TRBV4-3|.|TRBJ2-7
CASSQDSIRDEQYF
TGCGCCAGCAGCCAAGATTCGATTCGGGACGAGCAGTACTTC
>.|TRBV10-3|few|TRBJ1-1
CAISPDTRNTEAFF
TGTGCCATCAGTCCGGACACACGGAACACTGAAGCTTTCTTT
>TRBD2|TRBV27|few|TRBJ2-7
CASSFGAGDSYEQYF
TGTGCCAGCAGTTTCGGGGCGGGGGACTCCTACGAGCAGTACTTC
>.|TRBV20-1|large|TRBJ1-2
CSARLDRLNYGYTF
TGCAGTGCTAGACTCGACAGGTTAAACTATGGCTACACCTTC